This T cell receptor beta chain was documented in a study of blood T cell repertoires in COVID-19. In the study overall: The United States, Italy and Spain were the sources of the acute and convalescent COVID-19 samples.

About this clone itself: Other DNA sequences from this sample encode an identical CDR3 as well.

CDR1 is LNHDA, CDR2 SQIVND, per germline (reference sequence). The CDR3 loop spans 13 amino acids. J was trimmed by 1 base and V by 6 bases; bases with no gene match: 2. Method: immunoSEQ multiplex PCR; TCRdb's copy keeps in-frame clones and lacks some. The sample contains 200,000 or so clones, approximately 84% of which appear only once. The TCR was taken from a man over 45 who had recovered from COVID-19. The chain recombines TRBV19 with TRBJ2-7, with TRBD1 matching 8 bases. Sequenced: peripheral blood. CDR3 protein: CASSRGQSYEQYF. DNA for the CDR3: TGTGCCAGTAGCAGGGGGCAGTCCTACGAGCAGTACTTC.